This T cell receptor (beta chain) was obtained from a study of molecular identifiers for immune sequencing clone quantification. About the research overall: Replicates partitioned RNA from roughly 21,000 or 96,000 naive CD8 cells into five parts, sequencing four. Regarding the study as a whole: Under 1% of molecules in naive cells, but over 99% of effector molecules, belonged to clones above 20 RNA copies.

Note on this clonotype: Antigen: not known.

TCRdb recomputed calls from the PCR reads with MiXCR, one row per CDR3 protein. The sample yields some 320,000 distinct CDR3 sequences, 24% seen once. The naive CD8 libraries originated from between 20,000 and 1,000,000 sorted cells and drew on 10%, 30% or 50% RNA. The authors gated naive CD8 T cells as CD8+CD4-CCR7+CD45RA+ for sorting. Germline V lookup: CDR1 LNHNV, CDR2 YYDKDF (reference sequence). There are 14 residues in the CDR3. V was clipped by 4 bases and J by 5 bases, with 13 bases between them. The receptor comes from a human donor in good health. Some libraries in this study had Jurkat cell RNA spiked in. The sequencing sample was made of naive CD8+ T cells from blood, with Jurkat cell RNA spiked in. The subset denotes: FACS-sorted CD8+CD4-CCR7+CD45RA+ naive T cells. The chain recombines TRBV15 with TRBJ2-3; D gene unclear. The CDR3 loop is CATSTQIPRDTQYF. The CDR3 DNA reads as TGTGCCACCAGCACCCAAATTCCAAGAGATACGCAGTATTTT. Variable domain in full (rest from reference TRBV15 and TRBJ2-3): DAMVIQNPRYQVTQFGKPVTLSCSQTLNHNVMYWYQQKSSQAPKLLFHYYDKDFNNEADTPDNFQSRRPNTSFCFLDIRSPGLGDTAMYLCATSTQIPRDTQYFGPGTRLTVL.